The next 20 T cell receptor beta chains were all read from a single sample in a study of CD8 T cells in ankylosing spondylitis. Notes on the study in general: Within ankylosing spondylitis blood, a TCR beta motif made up of several highly homologous variants appeared to be characteristic.

TCRdb independently ran MiXCR on the 5' RACE reads; one entry per CDR3 protein. The table has under 450,000 distinct CDR3 sequences, 17% seen once; the top ten hold approximately 0.93%. These receptors' targets are unknown. The sequenced sample was blood, either unsorted or a sorted T cell fraction (not recorded which). These receptor sequences come from a male donor with ankylosing spondylitis.

This chain links TRBV7-2 with TRBJ2-3; D not resolved. CDR3 size: 13 residues. Germline lookup yields CDR1 SGHTA and CDR2 FQGNSA. Deletions cut 4 bases from V and 3 bases from J, with 8 bases between. The CDR3 loop reads CASSSQKTDTQYF. The CDR3 DNA reads as TGTGCCAGCAGCTCGCAGAAGACAGATACGCAGTATTTT.

V and J are TRBV4-1 and TRBJ2-7, with 7 bases that match TRBD1. The CDR3 is made up of 15 amino acids. Trimming removed 0 bases from V and 6 bases from J; junction bases left unmatched: 8. Looked up from germline, CDR1 is MGHRA and CDR2 is YSYEKL. The CDR3 coding sequence is TGCGCCAGCAGCCAAGAAACGACAGGGAGAGGCGAGCAGTACTTC. Protein product: CASSQETTGRGEQYF.

This clonotype was counted a few times. This chain's CDR3 is CASAGTGGNQPQHF. The CDR3 DNA reads TGTGCCAGCGCCGGGACAGGGGGCAATCAGCCCCAGCATTTT. The genes are TRBV2 and TRBJ1-5; the match to TRBD1 covers 10 bases. The CDR3 is made up of 14 amino acids. The germline CDR1 and CDR2 sequences are SNHLY and FYNNEI. V lost 8 bases, J lost 2 bases, and 3 bases stayed unmatched.

V and J are TRBV7-3 and TRBJ1-1, with D possibly being TRBD1 (5 bases). The CDR3 runs 13 residues. Trimming pared 4 bases from V and 5 bases from J, leaving 11 bases between. Germline CDR1 reads SGHTA; CDR2 reads FQGTGA. Written as DNA, the CDR3 is TGTGCCAGCAGCTCAGCAGGGAAGACTGAAGCTTTCTTT. Amino acids: CASSSAGKTEAFF.

In this sample, this clonotype turned up a few times. This chain links TRBV27 with TRBJ2-2; no firm D call. This CDR3 is built from 14 residues. CDR1 is MNHEY and CDR2 is SMNVEV in the germline V gene (reference sequence). Trimming pared 3 bases from V and 0 bases from J, leaving 5 bases between. The CDR3: CASSFEPNTGELFF. CDR3 coding DNA: TGTGCCAGCAGTTTCGAGCCGAACACCGGGGAGCTGTTTTTT.

J is TRBJ2-5 and V is TRBV29-1, with unresolved D. V was shortened by 4 bases and J by 4 bases, with 7 bases between the two germline ends. The CDR3 sequence is 11 residues long. CDR1 and CDR2 (germline): SQVTM, ANQGSEA. Here the CDR3 DNA reads TGCAGCGTTGTTCATGGAGAGACCCAGTACTTC. It translates to CSVVHGETQYF. The whole variable domain, filled in from reference TRBV29-1 and TRBJ2-5, reads SAVISQKPSRDICQRGTSLTIQCQVDSQVTMMFWYRQQPGQSLTLIATANQGSEATYESGFVIDKFPISRPNLTFSTLTVSNMSPEDSSIYLCSVVHGETQYFGPGTRLLVL.

This clonotype was recorded a few times. The rearrangement joins TRBV20-1 to TRBJ1-2, with a weak D call TRBD1 (5 bases). Trimming shortened V by 8 bases and J by 8 bases, and 27 bases separated the two germline ends. CDR1 and CDR2 (germline): DFQATT, SNEGSKA (reference sequence). CDR3 length: 15 residues. The CDR3 loop reads CSSGRTGTWALGYTF. The CDR3 DNA reads TGCAGTAGCGGGAGGACCGGGACCTGGGCGTTGGGCTACACCTTC.

This clonotype has a handful of counts. This chain connects TRBV9 to TRBJ2-3; D may be TRBD1 or TRBD2 (6 bases each). CDR1 SGDLS and CDR2 YYNGEE come from the germline V gene. The CDR3 consists of 14 residues. V lost 3 bases to trimming and J lost 2 bases, with 10 bases between them. The CDR3 is CASSGGTNTDTQYF. CDR3 DNA: TGTGCCAGCAGCGGCGGGACAAACACAGATACGCAGTATTTT.

This clonotype has at least ten counts. The V call is TRBV5-1, the J call TRBJ2-2; D gene uncertain. This CDR3 spans 15 amino acids. Trimming took off 2 bases at V and 1 base at J, with 9 bases between the two ends. CDR1 SGHRS and CDR2 YFSETQ come from the germline V gene. The CDR3 is CASSFGRVNTGELFF. In DNA, the CDR3 is TGCGCCAGCAGCTTTGGCCGAGTGAACACCGGGGAGCTGTTTTTT.

This clonotype was picked up a small number of times. The genes are TRBV7-8 and TRBJ2-7, with D uncertain. V lost 9 bases to trimming and J lost 0 bases, with 12 bases between them. The germline CDR1 and CDR2 sequences are SGHVS and FQNEAQ. There are 13 residues in the CDR3. The CDR3 bases are TGTGCCAGTACTAATTCATTCTCCTACGAGCAGTACTTC. Protein sequence: CASTNSFSYEQYF.

V is TRBV4-1 and J is TRBJ1-3; D is perhaps TRBD1 (6 bases). Per germline, CDR1 MGHRA and CDR2 YSYEKL. There are 14 residues in the CDR3. V was clipped by 0 bases and J by 10 bases, with 13 bases between them. The CDR3 DNA is TGCGCCAGCAGCCAAGAATTCCCGGGACAAACCATATATTTT. It is translated as CASSQEFPGQTIYF.

This clonotype was seen more than once but under ten times. The CDR3 DNA reads TGTGCCAGCAGCCAAGATGGGGGAGGGGGGGAGACCCAGTACTTC. Translation: CASSQDGGGGETQYF. The chain couples TRBV3-1 to TRBJ2-5; maybe TRBD2 (7 bases). CDR1 and CDR2 from the germline V gene are LGHDT and YNNKEL (reference sequence). Trimming shortened V by 0 bases and J by 5 bases, and 13 bases separated the two germline ends. This CDR3 region has 15 residues.

This clonotype has only a few counts. The chain employs TRBV20-1 and TRBJ1-5; TRBD1 matches 10 bases. The CDR3 extends over 16 amino acids. Germline CDR1 DFQATT, CDR2 SNEGSKA (reference sequence). V was clipped by 5 bases and J by 3 bases; unmatched bases: 10. CDR3 nucleotides: TGCAGTGCTTATGACAGGGGGCGTGAGTCCAATCAGCCCCAGCATTTT. It yields the protein CSAYDRGRESNQPQHF.

This clonotype was picked up many times. The chain employs TRBV2 and TRBJ1-5; D possibly corresponds to TRBD1 (5 bases). V lost 0 bases and J lost 1, with 10 bases in between. The CDR3 length is 16 residues. CDR1 and CDR2 from the germline V gene are SNHLY and FYNNEI. DNA for the CDR3: TGTGCCAGCAGTGAAGCGGGAGGGGCCAGCAATCAGCCCCAGCATTTT. Its protein is CASSEAGGASNQPQHF.

The chain recombines TRBV20-1 with TRBJ2-1; 16 bases line up with TRBD2. Germline CDR1 is DFQATT and CDR2 is SNEGSKA (reference sequence). This CDR3 is built from 18 residues. The junction had 10 bases not matched to a gene; V was cut back by 6 bases and J by 2 bases. The CDR3: CSAKASGLAGGTYNEQFF. In nucleotides, the CDR3 is TGCAGTGCCAAAGCGTCGGGACTAGCGGGAGGGACCTACAATGAGCAGTTCTTC.

This chain joins TRBV4-1 and TRBJ2-3; D is uncertain. The CDR3 is 14 residues long. V was trimmed by 4 bases and J by 1 base, leaving 9 bases between them. Germline CDR1 and CDR2: MGHRA and YSYEKL. The CDR3 DNA sequence: TGCGCCAGCAGCCGATGGATCGGCACAGATACGCAGTATTTT. As protein: CASSRWIGTDTQYF.

This chain joins TRBV20-1 and TRBJ2-3, with 13 bases identical to TRBD2. The CDR3 is 16 residues long. Germline CDR1 reads DFQATT; CDR2 reads SNEGSKA (reference sequence). V dropped 5 bases and J dropped 1; count of bases not matched to a gene: 6. This chain's CDR3 is CSARTSGSPGTDTQYF. The DNA of the CDR3 is TGCAGTGCTCGGACTAGCGGGAGTCCAGGCACAGATACGCAGTATTTT.

This clonotype has only a few counts. The chain couples TRBV15 to TRBJ2-1; 8 bases fit TRBD2. Trimming at V came to 0 bases and at J to 5 bases, leaving 15 bases not matched to a gene. This CDR3 comprises 19 residues. CDR1 is LNHNV, CDR2 YYDKDF, per germline (reference sequence). This chain's CDR3 is CATSREGGSGGRQNNEQFF. CDR3 coding DNA: TGTGCCACCAGCAGAGAAGGCGGGTCGGGCGGGAGGCAAAACAATGAGCAGTTCTTC.

The chain is built from TRBV25-1 and TRBJ1-4; 7 bases map to TRBD1. CDR3 length equals 15 residues. Germline CDR1 MGHDK, CDR2 SYGVNS. J gave up 3 bases and V 3 bases, and 4 bases lay outside the gene matches. The CDR3 loop is CASSDRGLANEKLFF. CDR3 DNA sequence: TGTGCCAGCAGTGACAGGGGGTTGGCTAATGAAAAACTGTTTTTT.

This clonotype has ten or more counts. J is TRBJ2-5 and V is TRBV29-1; D may match TRBD1 or TRBD2 (6 bases each). CDR3 length: 16 amino acids. Germline loops: CDR1 SQVTM, CDR2 ANQGSEA. The germline V and J ends were trimmed by 5 bases and 4 bases, with 23 bases remaining between them. The chain's CDR3 is CSVLGPGAQPGETQYF. As DNA, the CDR3 is TGCAGCGTTCTGGGCCCGGGGGCACAGCCCGGAGAGACCCAGTACTTC.